One and the same sample provided the 5 T cell receptor beta chains below, sequenced in a study of T-cell memory formation after mild COVID-19. TCRdb redid the calling of the 5' RACE reads with MiXCR, one entry per CDR3 protein. The data show about 400,000 distinct CDR3 sequences, around 17% seen once. The source material was PBMCs or a T cell subset sorted from them (not recorded which). The origin of the receptors is a man between 18 and 29 years old who had mild COVID-19 (a few samples of this study predate the infection). Cell type and time point are not known.

For the CDR3, the DNA is TGTGCCAGCAGCTTACGGGGGCCTCGGAGCACTGAAGCTTTCTTT. This sequence encodes CASSLRGPRSTEAFF. V gene TRBV7-2 combines with J gene TRBJ1-1; possibly TRBD1 for D (6 bases). The germline V and J ends were trimmed by 2 bases and 4 bases, with 14 bases remaining between them. Germline CDR1 reads SGHTA; CDR2 reads FQGNSA. This CDR3 is built from 15 residues.

The gene calls are TRBV29-1 and TRBJ1-2, with D perhaps TRBD1 (5 bases). The CDR3 consists of 13 residues. CDR1 is SQVTM and CDR2 is ANQGSEA in the germline V gene. The V gene lost 6 bases and the J gene lost 3 bases, with 14 bases spanning the gap. CDR3 sequence reads: CSVGTVGDYGYTF. The CDR3 DNA follows: TGCAGCGTAGGGACGGTGGGGGACTATGGCTACACCTTC.

In this sample, this clonotype turned up a few times. The rearrangement uses TRBV6-5 and TRBJ1-1; unclear D gene. Germline V gene sequence: CDR1 MNHEY, CDR2 SVGAGI. The CDR3 is made up of 13 amino acids. V was shortened by 0 bases and J by 11 bases, with 13 bases between the two germline ends. CDR3 sequence (DNA): TGTGCCAGCAGTTACTCGGGGAGAGGGAGTGCTTTCTTT. Translated: CASSYSGRGSAFF.

This clonotype was found a few times. This chain links TRBV19 with TRBJ2-5; D possibly matches TRBD1 or TRBD2 (5 bases each). V dropped 3 bases and J dropped 1 base, with 12 bases sitting between them. Germline V gene data show CDR1 as LNHDA and CDR2 as SQIVND (reference sequence). This CDR3 has 15 amino acids. Written as DNA, the CDR3 is TGTGCCAGTAGTATCGGGGCCAGGCTCCAAGAGACCCAGTACTTC. Translating it yields CASSIGARLQETQYF.

The chain couples TRBV24-1 to TRBJ2-2, with D maybe TRBD2 (6 bases). This CDR3 is built from 14 residues. Trimming removed 8 bases from V and 1 base from J, with 10 bases in between. CDR1 is KGHDR and CDR2 is SFDVKD in the germline V gene. The CDR3 loop is CATMAAGNTGELFF. DNA of the CDR3: TGTGCCACCATGGCAGCGGGGAACACCGGGGAGCTGTTTTTT.